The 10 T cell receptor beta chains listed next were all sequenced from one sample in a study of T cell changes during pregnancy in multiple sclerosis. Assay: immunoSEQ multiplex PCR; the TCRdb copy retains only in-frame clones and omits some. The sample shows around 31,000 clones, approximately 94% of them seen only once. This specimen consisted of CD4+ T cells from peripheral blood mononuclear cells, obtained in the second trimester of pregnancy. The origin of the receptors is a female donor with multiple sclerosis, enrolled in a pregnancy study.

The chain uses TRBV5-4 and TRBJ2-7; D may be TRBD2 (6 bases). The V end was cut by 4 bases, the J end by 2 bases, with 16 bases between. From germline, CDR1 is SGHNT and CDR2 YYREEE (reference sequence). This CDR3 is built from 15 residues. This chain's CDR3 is CASSPNPIAAYEQYF. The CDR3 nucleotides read TGTGCCAGCAGCCCAAACCCCATAGCGGCCTACGAGCAGTACTTC.

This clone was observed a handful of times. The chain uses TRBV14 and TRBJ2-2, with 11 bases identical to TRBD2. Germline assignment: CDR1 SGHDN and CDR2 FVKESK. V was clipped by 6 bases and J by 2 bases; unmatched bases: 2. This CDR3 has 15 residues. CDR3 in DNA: TGTGCCAGCAGGGGACTAGCGGTAAACACCGGGGAGCTGTTTTTT. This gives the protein CASRGLAVNTGELFF.

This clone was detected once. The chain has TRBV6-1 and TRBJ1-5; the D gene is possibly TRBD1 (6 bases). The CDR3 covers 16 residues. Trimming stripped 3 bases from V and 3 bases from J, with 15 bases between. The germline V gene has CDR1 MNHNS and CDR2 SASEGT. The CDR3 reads CASSDISGGFNQPQHF. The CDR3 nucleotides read TGTGCCAGCAGTGATATTTCGGGGGGCTTCAATCAGCCCCAGCATTTT.

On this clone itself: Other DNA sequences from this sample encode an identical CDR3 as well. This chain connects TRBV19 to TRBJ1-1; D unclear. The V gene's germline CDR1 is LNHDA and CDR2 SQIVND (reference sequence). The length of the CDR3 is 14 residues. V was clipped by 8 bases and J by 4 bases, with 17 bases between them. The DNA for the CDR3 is TGTGCCAGTGCCTCTCCCACCAGGTTCACTGAAGCTTTCTTT. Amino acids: CASASPTRFTEAFF.

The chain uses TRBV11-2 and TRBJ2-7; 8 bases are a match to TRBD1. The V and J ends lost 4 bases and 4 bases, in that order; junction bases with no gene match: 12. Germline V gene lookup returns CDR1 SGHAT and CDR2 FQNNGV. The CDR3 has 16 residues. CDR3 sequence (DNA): TGTGCCAGCAGCTCATACCGGACAGGGAATAGGTACGAGCAGTACTTC. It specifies CASSSYRTGNRYEQYF.

The CDR3 is CASSLWSSGNTEAFF. DNA for the CDR3: TGTGCCAGCAGCTTGTGGAGCAGCGGAAACACTGAAGCTTTCTTT. The chain has TRBV11-1 and TRBJ1-1; D unresolved. The V end was cut by 3 bases, the J end by 2 bases, with 13 bases between. CDR3 length: 15 residues. Germline CDR1 is SGHAT and CDR2 is FQDESV (reference sequence).

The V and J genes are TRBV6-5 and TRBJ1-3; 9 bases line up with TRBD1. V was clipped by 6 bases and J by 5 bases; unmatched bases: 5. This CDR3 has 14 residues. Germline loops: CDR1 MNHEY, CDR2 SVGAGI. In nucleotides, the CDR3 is TGTGCCAGCAGCTCGGACAGGGGAAGAAACACCATATATTTT. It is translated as CASSSDRGRNTIYF.

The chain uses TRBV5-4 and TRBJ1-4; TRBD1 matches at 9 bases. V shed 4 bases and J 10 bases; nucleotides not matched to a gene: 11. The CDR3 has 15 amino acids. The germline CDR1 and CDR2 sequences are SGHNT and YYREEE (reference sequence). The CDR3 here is CASSLPGTGSGKLFF. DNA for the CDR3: TGTGCCAGCAGCCTCCCAGGGACAGGGAGTGGAAAACTGTTTTTT.

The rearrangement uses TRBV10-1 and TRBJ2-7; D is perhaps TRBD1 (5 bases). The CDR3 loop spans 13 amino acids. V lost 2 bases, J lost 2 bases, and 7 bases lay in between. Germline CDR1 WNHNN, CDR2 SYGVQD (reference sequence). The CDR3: CASSETGAYEQYF. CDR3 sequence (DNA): TGCGCCAGCAGTGAGACAGGAGCCTACGAGCAGTACTTC.

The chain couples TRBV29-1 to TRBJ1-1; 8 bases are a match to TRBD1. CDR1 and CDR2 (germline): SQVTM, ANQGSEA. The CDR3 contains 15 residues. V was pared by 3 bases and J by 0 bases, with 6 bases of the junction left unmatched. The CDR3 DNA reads TGCAGCGTTGATCCCAGACAGGGGATGAACACTGAAGCTTTCTTT. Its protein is CSVDPRQGMNTEAFF.